This T cell receptor beta chain appears in the sequencing data of a study of T cell changes during pregnancy in multiple sclerosis. The CDR3 consists of 13 residues. The ends lost 1 base at V and 9 bases at J; junction bases unmatched: 4. Germline V CDR1 and CDR2: SGHAT, FQDESV (reference sequence). Only in-frame clones appear in the TCRdb table, and some are missing; sequencing was by immunoSEQ multiplex PCR. There are roughly 100,000 clones in the sample; around 91% occur only once, and around 1.7% lies in the top ten. The input for sequencing was peripheral blood, taken after pregnancy. The sequence came from a female donor in good health, enrolled as a control in a pregnancy study. The rearrangement joins TRBV11-1 to TRBJ2-3; 7 bases are a match to TRBD2. As DNA, the CDR3 is TGTGCCAGCAGCTTAGGCGAGACTAGCACGCAGTATTTT. It codes for CASSLGETSTQYF.